Listed here are 14 T cell receptor beta chains from one sample, sequenced in a study of T cells in Graves' hyperthyroidism and ophthalmopathy. There were TCR beta CDR3 regions amplified from RNA transcripts. HTBI primers were employed in a first-round RT-PCR of the TCR CDR3. Each CDR3 protein is one row after TCRdb ran MiXCR on the multiplex PCR reads. This sample yields some 770,000 distinct CDR3 sequences, of which roughly 15% are seen a single time; roughly 8% belongs to the top ten. Sample: blood. These receptors were collected from a man between 18 and 29 years old with Graves' hyperthyroidism.

The sample holds many counts of this clonotype. The chain combines TRBV5-1 with TRBJ1-1; no clear D gene. The germline V gene has CDR1 SGHRS and CDR2 YFSETQ. V lost 2 bases and J lost 4, with 9 bases in between. CDR3 length: 13 residues. The CDR3 nucleotides read TGCGCCAGCAGCTTTTCCCCGGGCACTGAAGCTTTCTTT. Protein: CASSFSPGTEAFF.

This clonotype was picked up a small number of times. The gene calls are TRBV5-5 and TRBJ1-6; 7 nucleotides agree with TRBD1. Germline assignment: CDR1 SGHKS and CDR2 YYEKEE (reference sequence). J lost 10 bases, V lost 5 bases, and 9 bases had no gene match. CDR3 length equals 14 residues. CDR3 residues: CASRTTGRNSPLHF. CDR3 in DNA: TGTGCCAGCAGAACGACAGGGCGGAACTCACCCCTCCACTTT.

The table lists this clonotype with many counts. This chain uses TRBV10-3 with TRBJ1-1; D is uncertain. Per germline, CDR1 ENHRY and CDR2 SYGVKD. The CDR3 loop spans 15 amino acids. Trimming stripped 10 bases from V and 3 bases from J, with 21 bases between. The DNA for the CDR3 is TGTGCCACTAGTCTCGGGCTTTTGGTTGACACTGAAGCTTTCTTT. Translation gives CATSLGLLVDTEAFF.

The table lists this clonotype with many counts. The rearrangement links TRBV7-2 to TRBJ2-1, with 9 positions matching TRBD2. V lost 5 bases to trimming and J lost 2 bases; unmatched junction nucleotides: 7. The CDR3 is made up of 16 amino acids. Germline V lookup: CDR1 SGHTA, CDR2 FQGNSA. The CDR3 coding sequence is TGTGCCAGCAGCCGCCAAGGACTAGCGACCTACAATGAGCAGTTCTTC. It yields the protein CASSRQGLATYNEQFF.

This chain links TRBV2 with TRBJ2-1, with D hard to call. CDR3 length: 16 amino acids. Per germline, CDR1 SNHLY and CDR2 FYNNEI. V was clipped by 8 bases and J by 6 bases, with 23 bases between them. The CDR3 spells CASFPYSVHPGNEQFF. The CDR3 nucleotides are TGTGCCAGCTTTCCCTACTCGGTCCACCCTGGCAATGAGCAGTTCTTC.

This clonotype was detected a few times. The chain employs TRBV5-5 and TRBJ2-5; possibly TRBD2 for D (6 bases). Germline V gene lookup returns CDR1 SGHKS and CDR2 YYEKEE (reference sequence). This CDR3 spans 18 amino acids. V lost 0 bases and J lost 3, with 21 bases in between. CDR3 DNA: TGTGCCAGCAGCTTGGAGGTCGGGACCGGGACTCGTGAAGAGACCCAGTACTTC. It is translated as CASSLEVGTGTREETQYF.

This clonotype was seen ten or more times. The rearrangement uses TRBV20-1 and TRBJ2-7; 7 bases are shared with TRBD1. Trimming took 7 bases from V and 3 from J; bases not matched to a gene: 9. Germline loops: CDR1 DFQATT, CDR2 SNEGSKA (reference sequence). The CDR3 sequence is 13 residues long. CDR3 nucleotide sequence: TGCAGTGTGAGCAGGGACAGAGGCTACGAGCAGTACTTC. It yields the protein CSVSRDRGYEQYF.

In this sample, this clonotype turned up many times. The V call is TRBV2, the J call TRBJ2-7; tentatively, D is TRBD2 (6 bases). Trimming pared 8 bases from V and 3 bases from J, leaving 26 bases between. This CDR3 contains 17 residues. The V gene's germline CDR1 is SNHLY and CDR2 FYNNEI. This chain's CDR3 is CASLSEGAATRYYEQYF. Here the CDR3 DNA reads TGTGCCAGCTTAAGCGAGGGTGCGGCGACTAGATACTACGAGCAGTACTTC.

This clonotype was seen a few times. This chain joins TRBV9 and TRBJ2-3; 8 bases map to TRBD2. This CDR3 spans 17 amino acids. The V segment lost 0 bases and the J segment 6 bases; nucleotides outside the gene matches: 12. CDR1 and CDR2 from the germline V gene are SGDLS and YYNGEE. The CDR3 here is CASSVETSSGSLDTQYF. The CDR3, as DNA: TGTGCCAGCAGCGTAGAAACTTCAAGCGGGAGTTTGGATACGCAGTATTTT.

The chain joins TRBV20-1 to TRBJ1-1; D call uncertain. Germline CDR1 and CDR2: DFQATT and SNEGSKA (reference sequence). The CDR3 runs 12 residues. Trimming removed 1 base from V and 5 bases from J, with 8 bases in between. CDR3 region: CSARVIRTEAFF. The CDR3, as DNA: TGCAGTGCTAGAGTTATAAGGACTGAAGCTTTCTTT.

The sample holds many counts of this clonotype. This chain links TRBV6-2 or TRBV6-3 with TRBJ2-1, with D unresolved. The V and J ends lost 6 bases and 4 bases respectively, with 10 bases between them. Germline CDR1 is MNHEY and CDR2 is SVGEGT. The CDR3 has 13 residues. The chain's CDR3 is CASSPDWYNEQFF. The CDR3 nucleotides read TGTGCCAGCAGCCCCGACTGGTACAATGAGCAGTTCTTC.

This clonotype was seen many times. The chain joins TRBV7-8 to TRBJ2-7; D unresolved. CDR1 is SGHVS and CDR2 is FQNEAQ in the germline V gene. Trimming removed 4 bases from V and 2 bases from J, with 15 bases in between. This CDR3 spans 15 amino acids. CDR3 DNA: TGTGCCAGCAGCTCTACCTTTAGTAGGGCCTACGAGCAGTACTTC. Its translation: CASSSTFSRAYEQYF.

The sample holds a few counts of this clonotype. The chain joins TRBV12-3 or TRBV12-4 to TRBJ2-6; no reliable D call. Trimming shortened V by 3 bases and J by 4 bases, and 10 bases separated the two germline ends. This CDR3 has 15 amino acids. The CDR3 sequence: CASSLAILGANVLTF. The CDR3 DNA is TGTGCCAGCAGTTTGGCCATCCTCGGGGCCAACGTCCTGACTTTC.

This clonotype was detected a few times. The chain employs TRBV6-1 and TRBJ1-2; D is uncertain. The CDR3 consists of 12 residues. The germline V gene encodes CDR1 MNHNS and CDR2 SASEGT. Trimming stripped 5 bases from V and 6 bases from J, with 10 bases between. CDR3: CASSSGRDGYTF. The CDR3 DNA reads TGTGCCAGCAGTTCTGGTAGGGATGGCTACACCTTC.